This T cell receptor (beta chain) comes out of a study of lymphopenia after photon versus proton radiotherapy. Study-wide findings and caveats: A bigger post-nadir fall in TCR diversity correlated inversely with survival time in deceased patients.

Only in-frame clones appear in the TCRdb table, and some are missing; sequencing was by immunoSEQ multiplex PCR. The sample has 55,000 to 70,000 clones; more than 75% are singletons. In regard to this clone: Antigen specificity is unknown.

Trimming cost V 1 base and J 5 bases, with 14 bases left between them. Germline-derived CDR1 and CDR2 are MGHRA and YSYEKL. The CDR3 spans 15 residues. The sample in question was peripheral blood, obtained from a patient treated with photon-based radiotherapy. The receptor comes from a woman between 65 and 79 years old with pancreatic cancer. The V call is TRBV4-1, the J call TRBJ2-5; D possibly corresponds to TRBD1 (6 bases). For the CDR3, the DNA is TGCGCCAGCAGCCAAGGATCCCTAAGGGGGGAGACCCAGTACTTC. Protein product: CASSQGSLRGETQYF.